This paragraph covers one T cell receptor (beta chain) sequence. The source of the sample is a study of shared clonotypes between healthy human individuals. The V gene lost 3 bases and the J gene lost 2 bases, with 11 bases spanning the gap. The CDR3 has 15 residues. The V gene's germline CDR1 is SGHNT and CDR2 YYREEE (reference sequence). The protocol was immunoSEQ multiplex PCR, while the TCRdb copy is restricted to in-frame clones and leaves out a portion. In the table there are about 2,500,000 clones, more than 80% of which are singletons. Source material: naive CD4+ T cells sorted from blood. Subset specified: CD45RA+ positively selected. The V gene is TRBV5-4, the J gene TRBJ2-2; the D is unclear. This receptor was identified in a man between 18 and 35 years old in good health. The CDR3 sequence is CASSSPQPNTGELFF. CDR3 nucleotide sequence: TGTGCCAGCAGCTCCCCACAGCCAAACACCGGGGAGCTGTTTTTT.